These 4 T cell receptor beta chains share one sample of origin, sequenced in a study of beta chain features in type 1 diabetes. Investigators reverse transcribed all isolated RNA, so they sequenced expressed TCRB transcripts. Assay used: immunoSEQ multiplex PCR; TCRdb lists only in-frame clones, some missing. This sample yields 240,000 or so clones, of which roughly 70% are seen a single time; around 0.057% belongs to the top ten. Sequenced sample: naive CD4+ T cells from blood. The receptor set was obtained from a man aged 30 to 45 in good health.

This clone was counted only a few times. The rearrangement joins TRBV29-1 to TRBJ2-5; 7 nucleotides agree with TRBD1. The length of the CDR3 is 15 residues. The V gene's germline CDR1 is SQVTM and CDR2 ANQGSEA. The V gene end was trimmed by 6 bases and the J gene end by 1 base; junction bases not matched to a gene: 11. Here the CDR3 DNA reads TGCAGCGTCGGATCGGGGACAGAACCCCAAGAGACCCAGTACTTC. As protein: CSVGSGTEPQETQYF.

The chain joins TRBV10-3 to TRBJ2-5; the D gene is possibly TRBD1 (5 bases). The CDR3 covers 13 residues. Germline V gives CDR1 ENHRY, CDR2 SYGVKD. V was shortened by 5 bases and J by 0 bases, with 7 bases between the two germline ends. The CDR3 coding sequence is TGTGCCATCAGTCCAGGGTACCAAGAGACCCAGTACTTC. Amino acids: CAISPGYQETQYF.

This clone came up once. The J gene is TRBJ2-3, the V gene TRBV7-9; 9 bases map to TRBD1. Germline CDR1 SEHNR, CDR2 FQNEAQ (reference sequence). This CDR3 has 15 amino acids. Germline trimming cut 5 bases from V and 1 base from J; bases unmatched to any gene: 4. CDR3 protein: CASSPRDRGTDTQYF. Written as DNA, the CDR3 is TGTGCCAGCAGCCCCCGGGACAGGGGCACAGATACGCAGTATTTT.

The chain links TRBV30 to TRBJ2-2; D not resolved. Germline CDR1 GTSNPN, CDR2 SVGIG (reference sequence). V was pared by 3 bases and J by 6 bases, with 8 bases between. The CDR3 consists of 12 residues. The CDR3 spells CAWSPRAGELFF. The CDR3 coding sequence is TGTGCCTGGAGCCCCCGGGCCGGGGAGCTGTTTTTT.